This T cell receptor beta chain is from a study of PD-1 blockade in mismatch repair-deficient tumors. Study-level points and caveats: Rapid post-treatment expansion, then contraction, generally preceding radiologic response, marked tumor-resident clones.

V was shortened by 10 bases and J by 3 bases, with 15 bases between the two germline ends. The germline V gene has CDR1 MNHEY and CDR2 SMNVEV (reference sequence). This CDR3 contains 13 residues. A word on this clone: Its specificity is not known.

All patients were mismatch repair deficient, assessed by either PCR or immunohistochemistry. Three pembrolizumab responders had their TCRs sequenced. Clones were read by immunoSEQ multiplex PCR, and TCRdb kept only the in-frame ones, dropping some. The data show about 40,000 clones, roughly 85% seen once. The chain links TRBV27 to TRBJ1-1; D ambiguous. The sample was peripheral blood, taken roughly 75 weeks after starting pembrolizumab. This TCR was recovered from an adult with mismatch repair-deficient cancer. Here the CDR3 DNA reads TGTGCCACCCGTCTCGAGGGCTACACTGAAGCTTTCTTT. Its protein product is CATRLEGYTEAFF.